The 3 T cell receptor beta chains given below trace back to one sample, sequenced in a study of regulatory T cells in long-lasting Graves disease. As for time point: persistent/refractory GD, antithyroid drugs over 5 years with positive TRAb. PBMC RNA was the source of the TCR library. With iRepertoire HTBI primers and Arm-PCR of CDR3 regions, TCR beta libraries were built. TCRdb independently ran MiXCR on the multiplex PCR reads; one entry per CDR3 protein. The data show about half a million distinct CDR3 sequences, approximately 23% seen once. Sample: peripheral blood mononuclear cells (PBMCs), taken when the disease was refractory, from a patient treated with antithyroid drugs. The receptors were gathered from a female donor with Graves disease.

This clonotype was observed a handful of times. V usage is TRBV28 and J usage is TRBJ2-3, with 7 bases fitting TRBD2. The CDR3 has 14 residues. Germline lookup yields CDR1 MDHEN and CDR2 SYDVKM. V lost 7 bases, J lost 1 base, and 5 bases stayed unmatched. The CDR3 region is CASTLAERTDTQYF. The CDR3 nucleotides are TGTGCCAGCACTCTAGCGGAGCGCACAGATACGCAGTATTTT.

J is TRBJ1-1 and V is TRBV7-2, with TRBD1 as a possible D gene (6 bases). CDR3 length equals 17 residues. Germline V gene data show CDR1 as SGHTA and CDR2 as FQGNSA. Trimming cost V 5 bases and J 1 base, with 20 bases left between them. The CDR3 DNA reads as TGTGCCAGCAGCCCGGGACGGGGGGCGAGGCGGAACACTGAAGCTTTCTTT. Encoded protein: CASSPGRGARRNTEAFF.

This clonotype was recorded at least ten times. CDR3 in DNA: TGTGCCAGCAGTGAAAGGACAGGCTCCAATCAGCCCCAGCATTTT. This gives the protein CASSERTGSNQPQHF. This sequence joins TRBV2 and TRBJ1-5; 7 nucleotides agree with TRBD1. The V and J ends lost 2 bases and 3 bases, in that order; junction bases with no gene match: 4. The length of the CDR3 is 15 residues. The V gene's germline CDR1 is SNHLY and CDR2 FYNNEI.